These 11 T cell receptor beta chains originate from one sample sequenced in a study of blood T cell repertoires in COVID-19. Sequenced by immunoSEQ multiplex PCR; TCRdb stores in-frame clones only, minus some. The repertoire holds about 18,000 clones, with around 88% as singletons. The sample comprised PBMCs or T cells enriched from blood (not recorded which). These receptors originate from a woman in her 30s who had recovered from COVID-19.

The chain recombines TRBV5-1 with TRBJ2-5; perhaps TRBD2 as D (6 bases). Germline CDR1 SGHRS, CDR2 YFSETQ. This CDR3 is 13 amino acids long. Deletions cut 4 bases from V and 4 bases from J, with 11 bases between. The CDR3 DNA reads as TGCGCCAGCAGCGATGGGGGAGGAGAGACCCAGTACTTC. Amino acids: CASSDGGGETQYF. The variable domain in full, completed from reference TRBV5-1 and TRBJ2-5, reads KAGVTQTPRYLIKTRGQQVTLSCSPISGHRSVSWYQQTPGQGLQFLFEYFSETQRNKGNFPGRFSGRQFSNSRSEMNVSTLELGDSALYLCASSDGGGETQYFGPGTRLLVL.

This chain joins TRBV10-3 and TRBJ2-3, with D tentatively TRBD2 (6 bases). CDR1 and CDR2 from the germline V gene are ENHRY and SYGVKD. This CDR3 comprises 16 residues. Trimming took 9 bases from V and 0 from J, leaving 19 bases between them. CDR3 sequence (DNA): TGTGCCATAGCCCCTTTACTAGCCCAGAGCACAGATACGCAGTATTTT. This codes for CAIAPLLAQSTDTQYF.

V gene TRBV21-1 combines with J gene TRBJ1-5; the table assigns TRBD1, which was not confirmed against the DNA. TRBV21-1 represents a pseudogene. The CDR3 sequence is 15 residues long. The CDR3: CASTNQGDHNQPQHF. Written as DNA, the CDR3 is TGTGCCAGCACTAATCAGGGGGACCACAATCAGCCCCAGCATTTT.

The V and J genes are TRBV28 and TRBJ2-7; 9 bases agree with TRBD1. The CDR3 loop spans 14 amino acids. The V segment lost 7 bases and the J segment 5 bases; nucleotides outside the gene matches: 9. Per the germline V gene, CDR1 is MDHEN and CDR2 is SYDVKM. CDR3 nucleotide sequence: TGTGCCAGCAAACTACAGGGGGCTGGGGACGAGCAGTACTTC. Translated, it gives CASKLQGAGDEQYF.

This chain connects TRBV6-6 to TRBJ1-1; D uncertain. The germline gives CDR1 MNHNY, CDR2 SVGAGI (reference sequence). The CDR3 covers 14 residues. Trimming pared 4 bases from V and 1 base from J, leaving 10 bases between. In nucleotides, the CDR3 is TGTGCCAGCAGTTCCAGAGGTTCGAACACTGAAGCTTTCTTT. Residues: CASSSRGSNTEAFF.

V and J are TRBV5-1 and TRBJ1-1, with D maybe TRBD1 (6 bases). Germline-derived CDR1 and CDR2 are SGHRS and YFSETQ. This CDR3 is 15 amino acids long. Deletions cut 4 bases from V and 3 bases from J, with 16 bases between. The CDR3 nucleotides read TGCGCCAGCAGCCCGGGTGTGGGGGCCGACACTGAAGCTTTCTTT. This codes for CASSPGVGADTEAFF.

The rearrangement uses TRBV2 and TRBJ2-7; 10 nucleotides agree with TRBD1. Trimming took 1 base from V and 2 from J; bases not matched to a gene: 2. Germline CDR1 is SNHLY and CDR2 is FYNNEI. The CDR3 is 15 amino acids. The CDR3 sequence is CASSEDGTGAYEQYF. The CDR3 DNA follows: TGTGCCAGCAGTGAAGATGGGACAGGGGCCTACGAGCAGTACTTC.

The gene calls are TRBV18 and TRBJ2-5; a possible D gene is TRBD1 (5 bases). V was pared by 0 bases and J by 2 bases, with 7 bases between. The CDR3 covers 14 residues. Germline CDR1 KGHSH, CDR2 LQKENI. The CDR3 region is CASSPPKGQETQYF. DNA of the CDR3: TGTGCCAGCTCACCACCTAAGGGGCAAGAGACCCAGTACTTC.

This sequence joins TRBV5-4 and TRBJ2-5; tentatively, D is TRBD1 (5 bases). This CDR3 is built from 14 residues. Germline V CDR1 and CDR2: SGHNT, YYREEE (reference sequence). Between the trimmed V and J ends, which lost 0 bases and 2 bases, there was a span of 8 bases. CDR3 region: CASSLEGQQETQYF. The CDR3, as DNA: TGTGCCAGCAGCTTGGAGGGGCAGCAAGAGACCCAGTACTTC.

The chain is built from TRBV20-1 and TRBJ1-4; unclear D gene. Germline loops: CDR1 DFQATT, CDR2 SNEGSKA (reference sequence). V was shortened by 1 base and J by 8 bases, with 5 bases between the two germline ends. CDR3 length equals 11 residues. CDR3 residues: CSARGQEKLFF. The CDR3 nucleotides are TGCAGTGCTAGAGGCCAGGAAAAACTGTTTTTT.

The chain carries TRBV5-5 and TRBJ1-2; TRBD1 agrees at 9 bases. In germline, CDR1 is SGHKS, CDR2 YYEKEE (reference sequence). The CDR3 is 14 amino acids. The J segment lost 4 bases and the V segment lost 5 bases, leaving 6 bases of the junction unmatched. CDR3 coding DNA: TGTGCCAGCAGACGACAGGGGGGAAGCTATGGCTACACCTTC. This sequence encodes CASRRQGGSYGYTF.